The 22 T cell receptor beta chains below all came from one sample that was sequenced in a study of blood T cell repertoires in COVID-19. This table comes from immunoSEQ multiplex PCR, and its TCRdb copy is limited to in-frame clones, with some not included. The sample yields approximately 260,000 clones, more than 75% seen once. The material sequenced was PBMCs or T cells enriched from blood (not recorded which). These receptors all stem from a middle-aged woman with acute COVID-19.

The rearrangement links TRBV4-2 to TRBJ1-1, with TRBD1 matching 7 bases. CDR1 and CDR2 (germline): LGHNA, YNFKEQ. The junction had 9 bases not matched to a gene; V was cut back by 4 bases and J by 4 bases. CDR3 length: 15 residues. CDR3 in amino acids: CASSPETGLITEAFF. The CDR3 nucleotides are TGTGCCAGCAGCCCCGAGACAGGGTTGATCACTGAAGCTTTCTTT.

The V call is TRBV15, the J call TRBJ2-3; possible D gene TRBD2, 6 bases. Germline V gene sequence: CDR1 LNHNV, CDR2 YYDKDF (reference sequence). Trimming shortened V by 3 bases and J by 2 bases, and 9 bases separated the two germline ends. This CDR3 is built from 14 residues. The CDR3 DNA is TGTGCCACCAGCAGGGAGGGAAACACAGATACGCAGTATTTT. Protein product: CATSREGNTDTQYF. The variable domain in full, with the rest retrieved from reference TRBV15 and TRBJ2-3, is DAMVIQNPRYQVTQFGKPVTLSCSQTLNHNVMYWYQQKSSQAPKLLFHYYDKDFNNEADTPDNFQSRRPNTSFCFLDIRSPGLGDTAMYLCATSREGNTDTQYFGPGTRLTVL.

The chain uses TRBV7-9 and TRBJ2-4, with unresolved D. This CDR3 region has 12 residues. With 2 bases removed from V and 8 bases from J, the gap between germline ends came to 7 bases. Germline V CDR1 and CDR2: SEHNR, FQNEAQ (reference sequence). CDR3 sequence: CASSLIRDIQYF. CDR3 nucleotides: TGTGCCAGCAGCTTAATTAGAGACATTCAGTACTTC.

The chain joins TRBV5-1 to TRBJ2-1; tentatively, D is TRBD1 (6 bases). Germline values: CDR1 SGHRS, CDR2 YFSETQ. The CDR3 runs to 14 residues. Between the trimmed V and J ends, which lost 4 bases and 5 bases, there was a span of 13 bases. The CDR3 region has the DNA TGCGCCAGCAGCATAGGACAGATAAACAATGAGCAGTTCTTC. This translates into CASSIGQINNEQFF.

V and J are TRBV11-3 and TRBJ2-1; tentatively, D is TRBD1 (5 bases). The CDR3 contains 13 residues. V was shortened by 0 bases and J by 9 bases, with 9 bases between the two germline ends. The V gene's germline CDR1 is SGHNT and CDR2 YENEEA. The CDR3 here is CASSLEQGSEQFF. In DNA form, the CDR3 reads TGTGCCAGCAGCTTAGAGCAGGGTTCTGAGCAGTTCTTC.

The chain uses TRBV19 and TRBJ1-5; D is perhaps TRBD1 (5 bases). Germline CDR1 LNHDA, CDR2 SQIVND (reference sequence). The CDR3 runs to 14 residues. The ends were cut back, 3 bases at V and 3 bases at J, with 9 bases in the middle. CDR3 sequence (DNA): TGTGCCAGTAGTATGCAGGGCTCCAATCAGCCCCAGCATTTT. Protein product: CASSMQGSNQPQHF.

V gene TRBV12-3 or TRBV12-4 combines with J gene TRBJ1-1; D gene uncertain. CDR3 length: 13 amino acids. The V end was cut by 2 bases, the J end by 1 base, with 5 bases between. The CDR3 DNA reads as TGTGCCAGCAGTTTACGACAGAACACTGAAGCTTTCTTT. Its translation: CASSLRQNTEAFF.

This rearrangement joins TRBV2 to TRBJ2-7; D possibly corresponds to TRBD2 (5 bases). The CDR3 consists of 13 residues. Germline assignment: CDR1 SNHLY and CDR2 FYNNEI. Trimming removed 3 bases from V and 5 bases from J, with 11 bases in between. CDR3: CASSDRDLDEQYF. For the CDR3, the DNA is TGTGCCAGCAGTGACCGGGATTTGGACGAGCAGTACTTC.

This chain uses TRBV7-3 with TRBJ2-7, with D perhaps matching TRBD1 (7 bases). The V and J ends lost 1 base and 6 bases respectively, with 13 bases between them. The CDR3 spans 14 residues. Germline loops: CDR1 SGHTA, CDR2 FQGTGA. CDR3: CASSLKGAGLEQYF. The CDR3 nucleotides read TGTGCCAGCAGCTTAAAGGGGGCGGGGCTCGAGCAGTACTTC.

This chain connects TRBV15 to TRBJ1-4; a possible D gene is TRBD1 (6 bases). Trimming pared 0 bases from V and 4 bases from J, leaving 12 bases between. The CDR3 sequence is 16 residues long. Germline V gives CDR1 LNHNV, CDR2 YYDKDF (reference sequence). The CDR3 DNA is TGTGCCACCAGCAGAGATCGTGGGACAATTAATGAAAAACTGTTTTTT. This translates into CATSRDRGTINEKLFF.

This CDR3 is CASSIVDSRPDTQYF. The DNA of the CDR3 is TGTGCCAGTAGTATAGTTGACTCGAGACCAGATACGCAGTATTTT. V and J are TRBV19 and TRBJ2-3; D not certain. V was pared by 1 base and J by 4 bases, with 12 bases between. This CDR3 region has 15 residues. The germline gives CDR1 LNHDA, CDR2 SQIVND (reference sequence).

The chain has TRBV19 and TRBJ1-5; D may be TRBD1 (5 bases). This CDR3 is built from 18 residues. Trimming removed 5 bases from V and 0 bases from J, with 20 bases in between. Germline-derived CDR1 and CDR2 are LNHDA and SQIVND (reference sequence). The DNA for the CDR3 is TGTGCCAGTAGTTTCGGTCTTCTAGGGGTATATAGCAATCAGCCCCAGCATTTT. Its protein is CASSFGLLGVYSNQPQHF.

V usage is TRBV5-8 and J usage is TRBJ2-7; TRBD1 might be the D (6 bases). This CDR3 has 14 amino acids. Germline V gene data show CDR1 as SGHTS and CDR2 as YDEGEE. The V end lost 6 bases, the J end lost 5 bases, and 18 bases lay between the germline ends. The CDR3 region has the DNA TGTGCCAGCACCCATCGCAGGGGAGTGAACGAGCAGTACTTC. The encoded protein is CASTHRRGVNEQYF.

The chain recombines TRBV9 with TRBJ1-6, with D unclear. This CDR3 contains 13 residues. V was pared by 4 bases and J by 9 bases, with 11 bases between. Per germline, CDR1 SGDLS and CDR2 YYNGEE. CDR3 protein: CASSPGEGSPLHF. CDR3 sequence (DNA): TGTGCCAGCAGCCCCGGGGAAGGTTCACCCCTCCACTTT.

The chain is built from TRBV19 and TRBJ2-3, with D hard to call. Germline-derived CDR1 and CDR2 are LNHDA and SQIVND (reference sequence). CDR3 size: 13 residues. V gave up 5 bases and J gave up 6 bases, with 12 bases separating them. The CDR3 spells CASSFTVSDTQYF. Here the CDR3 DNA reads TGTGCCAGTAGTTTTACAGTTTCTGATACGCAGTATTTT.

This rearrangement joins TRBV5-4 to TRBJ2-7, with 8 bases fitting TRBD1. CDR1 and CDR2 from the germline V gene are SGHNT and YYREEE (reference sequence). This CDR3 is built from 15 residues. V lost 4 bases and J lost 0; bases outside the gene matches: 6. The CDR3 coding sequence is TGTGCCAGCAGCCCGGACAGGGTCCTCTCCTACGAGCAGTACTTC. This sequence encodes CASSPDRVLSYEQYF.

This rearrangement joins TRBV19 to TRBJ2-1, with TRBD2 identical over 15 bases. With V trimmed by 3 bases and J by 7 bases, 16 bases remained unmatched. Germline loops: CDR1 LNHDA, CDR2 SQIVND (reference sequence). The CDR3 is 20 amino acids. CDR3 loop: CASSMEGTLGLAGGGNEQFF. CDR3 DNA sequence: TGTGCCAGTAGTATGGAAGGGACATTGGGACTAGCGGGAGGTGGAAATGAGCAGTTCTTC.

The chain couples TRBV10-2 to TRBJ2-2; 9 positions match TRBD2. The germline V gene has CDR1 WSHSY and CDR2 SAAADI. The CDR3 has 15 amino acids. V shed 4 bases, J shed 5 bases, and the junction held 5 bases outside the gene matches. In nucleotides, the CDR3 is TGCGCCAGCAGTGTTTTAAGCGGGAGGACCGGGGAGCTGTTTTTT. This gives the protein CASSVLSGRTGELFF.

The chain recombines TRBV5-1 with TRBJ2-3, with TRBD2 identical over 7 bases. After removal of 3 bases from V and 0 bases from J, the junction contained 1 base not matched to a gene. Germline CDR1 SGHRS, CDR2 YFSETQ. The CDR3 consists of 14 residues. The CDR3: CASSYSGSTDTQYF. The CDR3 DNA reads as TGCGCCAGCAGCTATAGCGGGAGCACAGATACGCAGTATTTT.

This chain connects TRBV25-1 to TRBJ1-5; TRBD1 agrees at 11 bases. Germline trimming cut 6 bases from V and 11 bases from J; bases unmatched to any gene: 12. This CDR3 has 15 residues. Germline CDR1 reads MGHDK; CDR2 reads SYGVNS. CDR3: CASRGQGEMQSAQHF. CDR3 nucleotides: TGTGCCAGCAGGGGACAGGGGGAAATGCAATCAGCCCAGCATTTT.

The chain employs TRBV5-5 and TRBJ2-3; weak D call: TRBD2 (6 bases). This CDR3 has 15 amino acids. V was trimmed by 4 bases and J by 3 bases, leaving 15 bases between them. CDR1 and CDR2 (germline): SGHKS, YYEKEE (reference sequence). DNA for the CDR3: TGTGCCAGCAGCGACATCGGGACTCGAACAGATACGCAGTATTTT. Translated: CASSDIGTRTDTQYF.

This clone was seen only once. The chain links TRBV10-1 to TRBJ2-7; 8 nucleotides align to TRBD2. V trimming: 7 bases; J trimming: 2 bases; junction bases outside the gene matches: 7. This CDR3 has 14 amino acids. The germline V gene encodes CDR1 WNHNN and CDR2 SYGVQD (reference sequence). The CDR3 reads CASIEREPPYEQYF. The CDR3 nucleotides read TGCGCCAGCATCGAGCGGGAGCCGCCCTACGAGCAGTACTTC.